This T cell receptor beta chain emerged from a study of blood T cells in healthy people across ages (dated by TCRdb to 2014 to 2015). In terms of the full investigation: Template switching captured roughly one uniquely barcoded TCR beta cDNA molecule per two T cells in model experiments. Age-related changes in TCR beta repertoire diversity were measured in the study by deep sequencing normalized with unique cDNA molecular identifiers. The donors were split into four age groups: young (average 16 years), middle-aged (39), aged (over 55) and long-lived (approximately 80). Two additional independent replicas of 1 million unique cDNA reads from the same blood draw were analyzed for two donors (one aged 18 to 30 and one aged 80 or older). Study-wide conclusions, independent of this receptor: Estimates of total diversity based on one million sequenced T cells were regarded as lower bounds and as underestimates. Since profiling was done on bulk unsorted PBMCs, naive and antigen-experienced compartments could not be conclusively compared. Compared with the aged group, more naive CD4+ T cells, fewer expanded clones and increased TCR diversity were shown by the long-lived group, suggesting age selection. The CMV infection status of donors was not known, potentially confounding age-related changes in expanded clonotypes. As age increased, observed TCR beta diversity per million T cells dropped in a roughly linear way, and a significant reduction was already evident by age about 40. The percentage of naive T cells measured by flow cytometry correlated strongly with observed TCR beta diversity.

Donors were 40 or so systemically healthy Caucasian individuals from Russia aged roughly 6 to 90 years. Each donor gave around 9.8 milliliters of peripheral blood, collected into EDTA-treated Vacutainer tubes. Ficoll-Paque density-gradient centrifugation was used to isolate PBMCs, with at least 7 million obtained per sample. Trizol reagent was used to extract total RNA from PBMCs, with at least 5.5 micrograms per sample. The percentages of naive CD45RAhigh/CD27high T cells were determined by flow cytometry on a PBMC aliquot from every donor. As for this clonotype: Its antigen is not yet known. Base qualities were left out, and no much larger clone turns up one base away.

CDR1 is given as SGHRS and CDR2 as YFSETQ, both from the germline V gene. The CDR3 starts with the cysteine, ends with the phenylalanine, and has 15 residues. Of all the DNA, just the CDR3 is kept, 45 bases in frame from base 1. The junction carries 18 bases between V and J, which are trimmed by 4 bases and 5 bases respectively. Receptor libraries were prepared by 5' RACE. Sequenced on an Illumina HiSeq 2500. A second PCR of roughly 7 to 12 cycles was run with a J-beta primer mix and a sample-barcoded 5' primer. A unique molecular identifier was introduced onto each TCR beta cDNA molecule by a template-switch 5' adaptor carrying 12 random nucleotides. Each sample yielded at least 3 million CDR3-containing paired-end reads. First-strand cDNA was synthesized from all RNA with the Mint cDNA synthesis kit, primed by a TRBC-specific oligonucleotide. All cDNA was treated with uracil-DNA glycosylase and then went through a first 18-cycle PCR with the universal primers M1SS and BC2_uni_R. Per the source publication's procedure: Each sample was normalized by randomly selecting 1 million high-quality reads, each carrying a distinct molecular identifier. Reads sharing molecular identifiers were discarded rather than binned into consensus sequences. MiTCR, run with a Q25 quality threshold and the strictest error-elimination algorithm, handled CDR3 identification, clonotype clustering and error correction. Lower-bound total TCR beta diversity was estimated with a nonparametric unseen species model using Euler transformation. TCRdb trimmed the raw reads at Q25, called clones with MiXCR and kept productive beta chains. Entries are consolidated by CDR3 protein sequence, retaining the most common genes and DNA. The V and J calls come from TCRdb's annotation, not from the publication. The sample table holds 1 million or so distinct CDR3 sequences, of which about 23% were seen once. The ten largest clones take up 0.65% to 0.95% of the sample.

These data were also reused for a study on T cells of mothers and their children. As that second study puts it: Donors were nine systemically healthy Caucasian individuals: three mothers and their six children. cDNA synthesis consumed the entire amount of extracted RNA, loaded at roughly 1.5 ug RNA in each 15 ul reaction. In the second PCR, the M1S primer added sample barcodes and 2-4 random nucleotides. More than 9 million TCR beta CDR3 reads were obtained from each mother, and millions of reads were obtained from each child. Thymic selection similarly shapes TCR recombination output in related and unrelated pairs, with minor effect from inherited differences. Normalized repertoire overlap in related mother-child pairs was always slightly higher than in unrelated mother-child pairs, but the difference was never significant. No persistent microchimeric T cell clones were found, with a detection sensitivity of approximately 100 clones per million clonotypes. In the study, deep NGS was used to compare the TCR beta repertoires of mothers and children, and features distinguishing related mother-child pairs from unrelated individuals were sought. Mothers averaged approximately 41 +/- 4 years of age and children averaged around 11 +/- 4 years. After adapter ligation was performed with NEBNext reagents, the libraries were sequenced on an Illumina HiSeq 2000 with 100+100 nt paired-end reads. To prevent cross-contamination, the mother and child libraries were prepared one month apart and sequenced in separate runs. Each donor had between roughly 500,000 and 2,200,000 distinct TCR beta clonotypes identified. Naive TCR beta clonotypes were estimated from low-frequency clonotypes matched to each donor's FACS-determined naive share, without sorting.

This TCR was sampled from a girl aged 2-10 years in good health. Source material: blood. This chain joins TRBV5-1 to TRBJ2-5, with a tentative D call of TRBD1 or TRBD2, each matching 5 bases. The DNA sequence is given as TGCGCCAGCAGCACCACAGGACTCCCACTTGAGACCCAGTACTTC. It codes for CASSTTGLPLETQYF. This CDR3, with the reference TRBV5-1 and TRBJ2-5 proteins standing in past its ends, gives the full variable domain KAGVTQTPRYLIKTRGQQVTLSCSPISGHRSVSWYQQTPGQGLQFLFEYFSETQRNKGNFPGRFSGRQFSNSRSEMNVSTLELGDSALYLCASSTTGLPLETQYFGPGTRLLVL.